Listed below are T cell receptor beta chains from one sample, sequenced in a study of blood T cell repertoires in COVID-19. The protocol was immunoSEQ multiplex PCR, while the TCRdb copy is restricted to in-frame clones and leaves out a portion. The table includes about 210,000 clones, around 90% detected once. Material: PBMCs or T cells enriched from blood (not recorded which). The source of these receptors is a woman younger than 35 who had recovered from COVID-19. Both conserved end residues are part of each CDR3. D genes are given only for firm matches. The size field is filled for only some rows; it gives once, few, many or a size class.

clone_size: NA; v_call: TRBV28; d_call: NA; j_call: TRBJ1-4; cdr3_aa: CASRRGGANEKLFF; cdr3_nt: TGTGCCAGCCGGAGGGGAGGGGCTAATGAAAAACTGTTTTTT
clone_size: NA; v_call: TRBV19; d_call: TRBD1; j_call: TRBJ1-6; cdr3_aa: CASSIDGTGGKSPLHF; cdr3_nt: TGTGCCAGTAGTATAGACGGAACAGGGGGTAAATCACCCCTCCACTTT
clone_size: NA; v_call: TRBV9; d_call: NA; j_call: TRBJ2-2; cdr3_aa: CASSPNTLTGELFF; cdr3_nt: TGTGCCAGCAGCCCCAACACCCTCACCGGGGAGCTGTTTTTT
clone_size: many; v_call: TRBV7-3; d_call: NA; j_call: TRBJ1-6; cdr3_aa: CASSLGTSNSPLHF; cdr3_nt: TGTGCCAGCAGCCTCGGGACTTCCAATTCACCCCTCCACTTT
clone_size: NA; v_call: TRBV23-1; d_call: NA; j_call: TRBJ1-1; cdr3_aa: CASSLNGAKTEGTEAFF; cdr3_nt: TGCGCCAGCAGTTTGAACGGTGCCAAAACAGAGGGCACTGAAGCTTTCTTT
clone_size: NA; v_call: TRBV6-1; d_call: NA; j_call: TRBJ1-5; cdr3_aa: CASSEKETGPQHF; cdr3_nt: TGTGCCAGCAGTGAAAAGGAGACAGGGCCCCAGCATTTT
clone_size: few; v_call: TRBV6-1; d_call: NA; j_call: TRBJ2-3; cdr3_aa: CASSEGRGGADTQYF; cdr3_nt: TGTGCCAGCAGTGAAGGGAGGGGGGGGGCAGATACGCAGTATTTT
clone_size: NA; v_call: TRBV28; d_call: TRBD1; j_call: TRBJ1-2; cdr3_aa: CASSVRRQGGYGYTF; cdr3_nt: TGTGCCAGCAGTGTCAGGAGACAGGGAGGTTATGGCTACACCTTC
clone_size: NA; v_call: TRBV5-1; d_call: TRBD1; j_call: TRBJ1-2; cdr3_aa: CASSHVDRENIRGYTF; cdr3_nt: TGCGCCAGCAGCCACGTGGACAGGGAGAATATAAGGGGCTACACCTTC
clone_size: NA; v_call: TRBV4-1; d_call: TRBD1; j_call: TRBJ2-2; cdr3_aa: CASSQGQGANTGELFF; cdr3_nt: TGCGCCAGCAGCCAAGGACAGGGGGCGAATACCGGGGAGCTGTTTTTT
clone_size: NA; v_call: TRBV19; d_call: NA; j_call: TRBJ1-5; cdr3_aa: CASSARGASNQPQHF; cdr3_nt: TGTGCCAGCAGCGCCCGGGGGGCTAGCAATCAGCCCCAGCATTTT